The rows below give T cell receptor beta chains drawn from one sample of a study of blood T cell repertoires in COVID-19. TCRdb's copy holds only in-frame clones and misses some; the assay was immunoSEQ multiplex PCR. The data show some 290,000 clones, 88% seen once. The sample was peripheral blood. The receptors derive from a woman aged 25 to 39 with COVID-19, enrolled during active disease. Each CDR3 is given with its conserved first and last residue. The D gene is left open where the match is weak. Where a row states a size, it is once, few, many or the class of an expanded clone; other rows omit it.

TRBV11-2,NA,TRBJ2-3,NA,TGTGCCAGCAGCTTCGGTAGCACAGATACGCAGTATTTT,CASSFGSTDTQYF
TRBV19,NA,TRBJ2-5,NA,TGTGCCAGTAACTCTGGACAGAAAGAGACCCAGTACTTC,CASNSGQKETQYF
TRBV5-1,NA,TRBJ2-3,NA,TGCGCCAGCAGCTTCAACACCCCCATTTGGTCACGCACAGATACGCAGTATTTT,CASSFNTPIWSRTDTQYF
TRBV5-4,NA,TRBJ2-7,NA,TGTGCCAGCAGCTTGGACAGGGCAACATTCTACGAGCAGTACTTC,CASSLDRATFYEQYF
TRBV24-1,TRBD1,TRBJ2-2,NA,TGTGCCACCAGTGATTCTACGACAGGGGGCCCGGTCTTAAAGACCGGGGAGCTGTTTTTT,CATSDSTTGGPVLKTGELFF
TRBV6-5,TRBD1,TRBJ2-1,NA,TGTGCCAGCAGTTATCAGGGGGCGCGGGATGAGCAGTTCTTC,CASSYQGARDEQFF
TRBV7-9,TRBD1,TRBJ1-3,NA,TGTGCCAGCAGCCCCGACAGGGCTGGAAACACCATATATTTT,CASSPDRAGNTIYF
TRBV28,NA,TRBJ1-1,NA,TGTGCCAGCAGTCAAGTGGCGGCCTTGAACACTGAAGCTTTCTTT,CASSQVAALNTEAFF
TRBV3-1/TRBV3-2,TRBD2,TRBJ2-3,NA,TGTGCCAGCAGCCAAGATGGAATGGGTCTAGCGGGCACAGATACGCAGTATTTT,CASSQDGMGLAGTDTQYF
TRBV28,TRBD1,TRBJ2-2,NA,TGTGCCAGCAGCTATCCGGGACAGGGGGCCGGGGAGCTGTTTTTT,CASSYPGQGAGELFF
TRBV7-2,NA,TRBJ2-1,NA,TGTGCCAGCAGCTTGCGTGCCTACAATGAGCAGTTCTTC,CASSLRAYNEQFF
TRBV5-1,TRBD1,TRBJ2-3,NA,TGCGCCAGCACCCGAACGACAGGGGGAAGAATAGATACGCAGTATTTT,CASTRTTGGRIDTQYF
TRBV9,TRBD2,TRBJ2-1,NA,TGTGCCAGCAGCGCCGGGACTAGCGGGAGGCTCTCCTACAATGAGCAGTTCTTC,CASSAGTSGRLSYNEQFF
TRBV2,TRBD1,TRBJ1-1,NA,TGTGCCAGCATCCTGGACAGGATCCCTTTCTTT,CASILDRIPFF
TRBV9,NA,TRBJ2-5,once,TGTGCCAGCAGCGTAGAAATCACTCCTCAAGAGACCCAGTACTTC,CASSVEITPQETQYF
TRBV9,TRBD1,TRBJ1-1,few,TGTGCCAGCAGCGTATCCCCGACAGGGAGGAATACTGAAGCTTTCTTT,CASSVSPTGRNTEAFF
TRBV24-1,TRBD1,TRBJ2-5,NA,TGTGCCACCTCGGGACAGGGAGGCCAAGAGACCCAGTACTTC,CATSGQGGQETQYF
TRBV7-6,NA,TRBJ1-3,few,TGTGCCAGCAGCCCCGGAGCGCGCTCTGGAAACACCATATATTTT,CASSPGARSGNTIYF
TRBV19,NA,TRBJ2-7,NA,TGTGCCAGTAGTACGAGACGGAGCTCCTACGAGCAGTACTTC,CASSTRRSSYEQYF
TRBV30,NA,TRBJ1-2,NA,TGTGCCTGGAGACCGGCAGGGGTCTATGGCTACACCTTC,CAWRPAGVYGYTF
TRBV3-1/TRBV3-2,NA,TRBJ1-1,once,TGTGCCAGCAGCCACCTCAGCACTGAAGCTTTCTTT,CASSHLSTEAFF
TRBV6-5,TRBD1,TRBJ1-2,NA,TGTGCCAGCAGTTACAAGGGGGCAGGTGGCTACACCTTC,CASSYKGAGGYTF
TRBV14,NA,TRBJ1-2,few,TGTGCCAGCAGCCGATTGACAGAGCTCCCTAACTATGGCTACACCTTC,CASSRLTELPNYGYTF
TRBV29-1,TRBD1,TRBJ2-7,NA,TGCAGCGTTGAAGCCCTGGGACAGGACTACGAGCAGTACTTC,CSVEALGQDYEQYF
TRBV10-3,TRBD1,TRBJ1-1,NA,TGTGCCATCAGGGAAAATAAATTACAGGGGGTAGCTTTCTTT,CAIRENKLQGVAFF
TRBV6-5,NA,TRBJ2-7,NA,TGTGCCAGCAGCACAGGGTACCACGAGCAGTACTTC,CASSTGYHEQYF
TRBV10-3,TRBD2,TRBJ2-1,NA,TGTGCCATCAGTACTAGCGGGAGTGCCTCCAATGAGCAGTTCTTC,CAISTSGSASNEQFF
TRBV24-1,TRBD1,TRBJ2-5,NA,TGTGCCACCAGTGATCCGGGACAGGGGGCGCTTTGGGAGACCCAGTACTTC,CATSDPGQGALWETQYF
TRBV2,TRBD2,TRBJ2-7,few,TGTGCCAGCAGTGAATCGGGAGGTTACGAGCAGTACTTC,CASSESGGYEQYF
TRBV19,NA,TRBJ2-2,once,TGTGCCAGTAGTATCGCCGCGGGGACCGGGGAGCTGTTTTTT,CASSIAAGTGELFF
TRBV7-9,NA,TRBJ2-2,NA,TGTGCCAGCAGCTTACCGGCAGGGGGGCCCGCGAACACCGGGGAGCTGTTTTTT,CASSLPAGGPANTGELFF
TRBV28,TRBD2,TRBJ2-1,NA,TGTGCCAGCAGTTTAAGCGGGAACTACAATGAGCAGTTCTTC,CASSLSGNYNEQFF
TRBV11-2,TRBD2,TRBJ2-5,few,TGTGCCAGCAGCCGATTACTTCCGGGACTAGCGGGAGTCGAGACCCAGTACTTC,CASSRLLPGLAGVETQYF
TRBV5-5,NA,TRBJ1-2,NA,TGTGCCAGCAGCTTGGTTCCAGGGTATGGCTACACCTTC,CASSLVPGYGYTF
TRBV3-1/TRBV3-2,NA,TRBJ1-5,once,TGTGCCAGCAGCCGGACAGCCAGTGGGCCCCAGCATTTT,CASSRTASGPQHF
TRBV7-3,NA,TRBJ1-1,NA,TGTGCCAGCAGCTTAGGTGGCGCGGCTAGCACTGAAGCTTTCTTT,CASSLGGAASTEAFF
TRBV28,TRBD2,TRBJ2-7,NA,TGTGCCAGCATTCAGGCCGGGGGGGTCCTTAACTTC,CASIQAGGVLNF
TRBV6-5,NA,TRBJ1-5,NA,TGTGCCAGCAGACTGACAGTGGGAAACCAGCCCCAGCATTTT,CASRLTVGNQPQHF
TRBV7-8,TRBD2,TRBJ2-7,NA,TGTGCCAGCACCGGGGGGAGGGGTCCTCACGAGCAGTACTTC,CASTGGRGPHEQYF
TRBV7-9,NA,TRBJ2-1,NA,TGTGCCAGCAGCTTACTGCGGAATGAGCAGTTCTTC,CASSLLRNEQFF
TRBV7-9,TRBD1,TRBJ2-7,NA,TGTGCCAGCAGCCCAGAGATGGGACAGGGTGCCTACGAGCAGTACTTC,CASSPEMGQGAYEQYF
TRBV29-1,NA,TRBJ1-2,NA,TGCAGCGTTGAATCCCCACACCTGGGGGGATCTAACTATGGCTACACCTTC,CSVESPHLGGSNYGYTF
TRBV27,TRBD1,TRBJ2-7,NA,TGTGCCAGCAGACGCCCCGGGACAGGCGCGCACGAGCAGTACTTC,CASRRPGTGAHEQYF
TRBV19,TRBD1,TRBJ2-1,NA,TGTGCCAGTAGTATTTTCGGCCCAGGGGGCGCCTACAATGAGCAGTTCTTC,CASSIFGPGGAYNEQFF
TRBV6-5,NA,TRBJ2-7,NA,TGTGCCAGCAGTTACGGTGGGCAGGGGTCGTACGAGCAGTACTTC,CASSYGGQGSYEQYF
TRBV9,NA,TRBJ2-1,NA,TGTGCCAGCAGCGCTCGGGACTCCATCTACAATGAGCAGTTCTTC,CASSARDSIYNEQFF
TRBV24-1,TRBD2,TRBJ2-3,NA,TGTGCCACCAGTGATCATTTGGGACTACTAGCGGGAGGCACAGATACGCAGTATTTT,CATSDHLGLLAGGTDTQYF
TRBV7-9,TRBD1,TRBJ1-5,NA,TGTGCCAGCAGCTCGACAGGGTACCAGCCCCAGCATTTT,CASSSTGYQPQHF
TRBV19,NA,TRBJ1-4,NA,TGTGCCAGTAGGACCGGGACTTGGGATGAAAAACTGTTTTTT,CASRTGTWDEKLFF
TRBV30,NA,TRBJ2-3,NA,TGTGCCTGGAGTGTACTTAGTAGCACAGATACGCAGTATTTT,CAWSVLSSTDTQYF
TRBV2,NA,TRBJ2-1,NA,TGTGCCAGCAGTGAATCCGGGAGATTGAGTGAGCAGTTCTTC,CASSESGRLSEQFF
TRBV11-2,NA,TRBJ2-7,few,TGTGCCAGCAGCTTCAGGGGCTCCTACGAGCAGTACTTC,CASSFRGSYEQYF
TRBV4-3,NA,TRBJ1-5,NA,TGCGCCAGCAGCCAGTCGCTGGGGGCCGGTAATCAGCCCCAGCATTTT,CASSQSLGAGNQPQHF
TRBV7-9,NA,TRBJ1-1,NA,TGTGCCAGCAGCCCAGGGACATATGGTGAAGCTTTCTTT,CASSPGTYGEAFF
TRBV27,TRBD2,TRBJ2-7,NA,TGTGCCAGTCTAGCGGGAGGTCCGCGGTACGAGCAGTACTTC,CASLAGGPRYEQYF
TRBV6-5,TRBD2,TRBJ2-3,NA,TGTGCCAGCAGTTACTCGAGACTAGCGGGAGATACGCAGTATTTT,CASSYSRLAGDTQYF
TRBV21-1,NA,TRBJ2-4,NA,TGTCCCAGATCAGACAGGGACTTACGGCGAGCCAAAAACATTCAGTACTTC,CPRSDRDLRRAKNIQYF
TRBV6-4,NA,TRBJ1-2,NA,TGTGCCAGCAGCCACACATGGGGGACAAACGGGGGCTACACCTTC,CASSHTWGTNGGYTF
TRBV6-2/TRBV6-3,NA,TRBJ2-7,NA,TGTGCCAGCAGTTACCTGACAGGCATGTACTTC,CASSYLTGMYF